This TCR beta chain derives from a study of blood T cell repertoires in COVID-19. In the study overall: From the United States, Italy and Spain came samples of acute and convalescent COVID-19. Sample material is recorded as cDNA or gDNA derived from T cells, B-cell-depleted T cells, or PBMCs.

V was shortened by 0 bases and J by 2 bases, with 18 bases between the two germline ends. Germline assignment: CDR1 SGHDT and CDR2 YYEEEE. CDR3 size: 17 residues. In the study's own analysis: Reference gene primer amplification gave estimated nucleated cell counts. Generated by immunoSEQ multiplex PCR, the TCRdb table keeps only in-frame clones and is missing some. V, J and clone size derive from that table, while D and trimming were established from the DNA sequence. The table records about 190,000 clones, approximately 90% of them present only once. Sample: peripheral blood. The receptor comes from a human donor in a cohort sampled during active COVID-19. V gene TRBV5-6 combines with J gene TRBJ2-7, with D maybe TRBD2 (6 bases). The CDR3 reads CASSLALAGPTTYEQYF. In DNA form, the CDR3 reads TGTGCCAGCAGCTTGGCTCTGGCGGGACCCACGACCTACGAGCAGTACTTC.